A single sample is the source of the 10 T cell receptor beta chains below, sequenced in a study of sequential checkpoint blockade in melanoma. Treatment given: randomized to nivolumab then ipilimumab (arm A) or the reverse (arm B). Libraries were prepared by immunoSEQ multiplex PCR; TCRdb keeps only in-frame clonotypes and omits some of them. The sample includes about 7,200 clones, 20% of them seen just once. The starting material was tumor tissue (inferred from file names), obtained from a patient given nivolumab and ipilimumab in sequence. The receptors come from a human donor with melanoma.

The chain carries TRBV5-1 and TRBJ2-2; 7 nucleotides match TRBD1. V shed 0 bases and J 4 bases; nucleotides not matched to a gene: 6. The CDR3 has 16 amino acids. The V gene's germline CDR1 is SGHRS and CDR2 YFSETQ. CDR3 in amino acids: CASSLVWGQPTGELFF. For the CDR3, the DNA is TGCGCCAGCAGCTTGGTTTGGGGACAGCCCACCGGGGAGCTGTTTTTT.

The rearrangement uses TRBV11-3 and TRBJ2-7; 9 positions match TRBD1. Per germline, CDR1 SGHNT and CDR2 YENEEA. There are 14 residues in the CDR3. V shed 6 bases, J shed 5 bases, and the junction held 8 bases outside the gene matches. This CDR3 is CASRDRDRADEQYF. The CDR3 coding sequence is TGTGCCAGCAGGGACCGGGACAGGGCTGACGAGCAGTACTTC.

This clone was counted a few times. V gene TRBV11-3 combines with J gene TRBJ2-6; D is perhaps TRBD1 (5 bases). V was cut by 5 bases and J by 1 base, with 12 bases left in between. CDR1 and CDR2 from the germline V gene are SGHNT and YENEEA. The CDR3 is 16 residues long. The CDR3 DNA reads TGTGCCAGCAGCCCCAGGGAAGCGTCTGGGGCCAACGTCCTGACTTTC. Translation gives CASSPREASGANVLTF.

This clone was counted only a few times. The chain combines TRBV5-1 with TRBJ2-7; 11 bases line up with TRBD1. CDR1 is SGHRS and CDR2 is YFSETQ in the germline V gene. The CDR3 runs to 18 residues. The ends lost 3 bases at V and 1 base at J; junction bases unmatched: 12. The CDR3 coding sequence is TGCGCCAGCAGCTCGCTTCCCACCGGGACAGGGGGTTCCTACGAGCAGTACTTC. Translation: CASSSLPTGTGGSYEQYF. Together with reference TRBV5-1 and TRBJ2-7, the CDR3 gives the full variable domain: KAGVTQTPRYLIKTRGQQVTLSCSPISGHRSVSWYQQTPGQGLQFLFEYFSETQRNKGNFPGRFSGRQFSNSRSEMNVSTLELGDSALYLCASSSLPTGTGGSYEQYFGPGTRLTVT.

V gene TRBV19 combines with J gene TRBJ1-1; tentatively, D is TRBD1 (5 bases). Germline V lookup: CDR1 LNHDA, CDR2 SQIVND (reference sequence). Between the trimmed V and J ends, which lost 3 bases and 10 bases, there was a span of 12 bases. This CDR3 is 12 amino acids long. The CDR3 spells CASSIGVQGAFF. In DNA form, the CDR3 reads TGTGCCAGTAGTATCGGGGTGCAGGGAGCTTTCTTT.

The sample holds a few counts of this clone. CDR3 DNA: TGCGCCAGCAGCCAAGGGGTAGGGAGAAAACTGTTTTTT. Its translation is CASSQGVGRKLFF. This chain uses TRBV4-1 with TRBJ1-4; D is unclear. V shed 1 base and J shed 10 bases, with 10 bases lying between them. The germline V gene has CDR1 MGHRA and CDR2 YSYEKL. This CDR3 spans 13 amino acids.

There are a few counts of this clone. In DNA, the CDR3 is TGTGCCAGCAGCCCTCGAGGGGGGCGCAATTCGGAGCAGTTCTTC. This codes for CASSPRGGRNSEQFF. The rearrangement links TRBV11-3 to TRBJ2-1; D tentatively reads TRBD1 or TRBD2 (6 bases each). Germline loops: CDR1 SGHNT, CDR2 YENEEA. V was clipped by 5 bases and J by 10 bases, with 21 bases between them. The CDR3 length is 15 residues. Variable domain in full (rest from reference TRBV11-3 and TRBJ2-1): EAGVVQSPRYKIIEKKQPVAFWCNPISGHNTLYWYLQNLGQGPELLIRYENEEAVDDSQLPKDRFSAERLKGVDSTLKIQPAELGDSAVYLCASSPRGGRNSEQFFGPGTRLTVL.

J is TRBJ2-7 and V is TRBV23-1; tentative D call: TRBD1 (5 bases). TRBV23-1 belongs to the ORF category, with a function that is uncertain. V was trimmed by 0 bases and J by 0 bases, leaving 15 bases between them. CDR3 length: 17 residues. The CDR3 is CASSQSGQTVLSYEQYF. CDR3 nucleotide sequence: TGCGCCAGCAGTCAATCGGGGCAGACCGTCCTCTCCTACGAGCAGTACTTC.

This clone was counted only a few times. V usage is TRBV9 and J usage is TRBJ2-3; 8 bases line up with TRBD2. The CDR3 loop spans 15 amino acids. Germline CDR1 is SGDLS and CDR2 is YYNGEE. Trimming at V came to 5 bases and at J to 3 bases, leaving 8 bases not matched to a gene. CDR3 residues: CASRPLAVPTDTQYF. The DNA for the CDR3 is TGTGCCAGCAGACCACTAGCGGTACCGACAGATACGCAGTATTTT.

This clone is medium-sized within its sample. The chain recombines TRBV12-5 with TRBJ2-7; TRBD2 matches at 10 bases. Germline-derived CDR1 and CDR2 are LGHNT and FRNRAP. The CDR3 runs 14 residues. The CDR3 DNA reads TGTGCCAGCACCCTACTAGCGGGGAGCGACGAGCAGTACTTC. The encoded protein is CASTLLAGSDEQYF. The whole variable domain, filled in from reference TRBV12-5 and TRBJ2-7, reads DARVTQTPRHKVTEMGQEVTMRCQPILGHNTVFWYRQTMMQGLELLAYFRNRAPLDDSGMPKDRFSAEMPDATLATLKIQPSEPRDSAVYFCASTLLAGSDEQYFGPGTRLTVT.